This T cell receptor (beta chain) was documented in a study of T cell repertoires in cytomegalovirus infection. Overall study findings and caveats: The cumulative frequency of public TCR beta families identified carriers of CMV plus the relevant HLA.

This clonotype was detected ten times or more. Its matching antigen is unknown. TCRdb itself ran the reads through MiXCR, one entry per CDR3 protein. This sample has 250,000 or so distinct CDR3 sequences, with 8% to 9.5% found just once. Deletions cut 5 bases from V and 5 bases from J, with 16 bases between. This CDR3 is 14 amino acids long. Per germline, CDR1 SGHTA and CDR2 FQGNSA. This sequence joins TRBV7-2 and TRBJ2-7; D gene uncertain. The material sequenced was PBMCs. The receptor's source is a human donor in good health (CMV status not recorded). Some clones in this sample may be carry-over from other donors' samples. The chain's CDR3 is CASSPGRVRDEQYF. The CDR3 DNA is TGTGCCAGCAGCCCCGGTCGGGTAAGGGACGAGCAGTACTTC.